The 3 T cell receptor beta chains below were found in one sample sequenced in a study of cytomegalovirus exposure and HLA in healthy donors. The study ran its PCR with 60 Vbeta and 13 Jbeta primers. The assay was immunoSEQ multiplex PCR, and TCRdb's table has in-frame clones only and misses some. The sample contains about 140,000 clones, approximately 9% of which appear only once. What was sequenced was PBMCs. The receptors originated from a male donor in good health and CMV-seronegative.

This clone was counted a few times. The rearrangement links TRBV7-9 to TRBJ1-1; 7 bases line up with TRBD1. The V segment lost 3 bases and the J segment 0 bases; nucleotides outside the gene matches: 7. The CDR3 spans 16 residues. The germline gives CDR1 SEHNR, CDR2 FQNEAQ (reference sequence). The CDR3 sequence is CASSFNRGDLNTEAFF. The CDR3 nucleotides read TGTGCCAGCAGCTTTAACAGGGGTGATTTGAACACTGAAGCTTTCTTT.

This clone was seen only a few times. The chain carries TRBV9 and TRBJ2-5; 9 bases fit TRBD2. With 5 bases clipped from V and 5 bases from J, the junction kept 7 bases outside the gene matches. The V gene's germline CDR1 is SGDLS and CDR2 YYNGEE. CDR3 size: 14 residues. The CDR3 loop reads CASSPIAGVETQYF. CDR3 nucleotides: TGTGCCAGCAGTCCTATAGCGGGAGTGGAGACCCAGTACTTC.

This clone has more than one count but fewer than ten. This chain uses TRBV6-5 with TRBJ1-6; D might be TRBD1 (5 bases). V was shortened by 6 bases and J by 4 bases, with 10 bases between the two germline ends. The CDR3 consists of 14 residues. Germline V gives CDR1 MNHEY, CDR2 SVGAGI. CDR3 protein: CASSYQGYNSPLHF. Written as DNA, the CDR3 is TGTGCCAGCAGCTATCAGGGTTATAATTCACCCCTCCACTTT.